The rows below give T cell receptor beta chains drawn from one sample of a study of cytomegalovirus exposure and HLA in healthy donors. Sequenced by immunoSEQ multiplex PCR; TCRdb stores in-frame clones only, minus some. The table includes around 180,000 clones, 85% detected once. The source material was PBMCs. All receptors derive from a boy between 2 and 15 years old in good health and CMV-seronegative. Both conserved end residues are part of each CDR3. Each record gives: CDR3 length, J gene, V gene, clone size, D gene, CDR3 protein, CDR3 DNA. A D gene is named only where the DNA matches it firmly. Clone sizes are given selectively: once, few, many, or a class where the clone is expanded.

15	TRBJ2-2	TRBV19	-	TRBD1	CASSLRTGPTGELFF	TGTGCCAGTAGTCTCAGGACAGGGCCCACCGGGGAGCTGTTTTTT
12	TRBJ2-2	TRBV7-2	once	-	CASSIPGGELFF	TGTGCCAGCAGCATCCCCGGCGGGGAGCTGTTTTTT
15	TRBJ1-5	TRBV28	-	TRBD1	CATQEWTGSNQPQHF	TGTGCCACCCAAGAGTGGACAGGGAGCAATCAGCCCCAGCATTTT
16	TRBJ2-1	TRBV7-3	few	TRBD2	CASSPGTSGVNNEQFF	TGTGCCAGCAGCCCCGGAACCAGCGGGGTTAACAATGAGCAGTTCTTC
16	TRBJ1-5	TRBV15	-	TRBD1	CATSREVAGGLGTQHF	TGTGCCACCAGCAGAGAGGTGGCAGGGGGCCTTGGGACCCAGCATTTT
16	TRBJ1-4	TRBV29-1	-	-	CSVDYPQADPNEKLFF	TGCAGCGTTGATTACCCCCAGGCAGACCCTAATGAAAAACTGTTTTTT
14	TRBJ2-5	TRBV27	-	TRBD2	CASRTSGWRETQYF	TGTGCCAGCAGGACTAGCGGGTGGCGAGAGACCCAGTACTTC
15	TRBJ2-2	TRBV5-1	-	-	CASSLLWGGTGELFF	TGCGCCAGCAGCTTGCTCTGGGGCGGCACCGGGGAGCTGTTTTTT
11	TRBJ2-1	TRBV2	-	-	CASSERGGQFF	TGTGCCAGCAGTGAAAGAGGCGGGCAGTTCTTC
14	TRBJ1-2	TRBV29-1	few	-	CSVEGQVDNYGYTF	TGCAGCGTTGAAGGCCAGGTCGATAACTATGGCTACACCTTC
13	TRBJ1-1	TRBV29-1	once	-	CSGRQYRNTEAFF	TGCAGCGGAAGACAGTACAGGAACACTGAAGCTTTCTTT
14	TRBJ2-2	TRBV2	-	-	CASTRELTTGELFF	TGTGCCAGCACCCGGGAGTTGACCACCGGGGAGCTGTTTTTT
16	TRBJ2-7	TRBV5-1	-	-	CASSLASGGRAYEQYF	TGCGCCAGCAGCTTGGCGTCCGGTGGGAGAGCCTACGAGCAGTACTTC
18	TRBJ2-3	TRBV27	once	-	CASSFPRYRDISTDTQYF	TGTGCCAGCAGTTTCCCCCGCTACCGGGACATCAGCACAGATACGCAGTATTTT
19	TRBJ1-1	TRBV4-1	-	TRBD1	CASSQGVYGTGGLETEAFF	TGCGCCAGCAGCCAAGGGGTCTACGGGACAGGGGGCCTAGAAACTGAAGCTTTCTTT
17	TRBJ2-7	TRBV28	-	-	CASSPRSGRQVTYEQYF	TGTGCCAGCAGTCCCAGAAGCGGTCGACAGGTTACCTACGAGCAGTACTTC
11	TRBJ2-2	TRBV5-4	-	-	CASIGAGELFF	TGTGCCAGCATAGGGGCCGGGGAGCTGTTTTTT
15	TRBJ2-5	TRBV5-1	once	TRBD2	CASSLGTSGGETQYF	TGCGCCAGCAGCTTGGGCACTAGCGGGGGGGAGACCCAGTACTTC
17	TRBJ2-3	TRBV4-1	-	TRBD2	CASSQLTSGVMGDTQYF	TGCGCCAGCAGCCAGCTCACTAGCGGGGTGATGGGAGATACGCAGTATTTT
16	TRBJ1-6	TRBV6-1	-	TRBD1	CASSVPGQGANSPLHF	TGTGCCAGCAGTGTCCCGGGACAGGGGGCAAACTCACCCCTCCACTTT
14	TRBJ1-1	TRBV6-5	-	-	CASRQTKANTEAFF	TGTGCCAGCAGACAGACGAAAGCGAACACTGAAGCTTTCTTT
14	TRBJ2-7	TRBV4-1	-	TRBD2	CASSQAGGAYEQYF	TGCGCCAGCAGCCAAGCGGGAGGCGCCTACGAGCAGTACTTC
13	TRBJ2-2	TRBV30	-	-	CAWRTGNTGELFF	TGTGCCTGGAGGACGGGGAACACCGGGGAGCTGTTTTTT
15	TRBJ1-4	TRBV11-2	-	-	CASSAGQRADEKLFF	TGTGCCAGCAGCGCCGGACAGAGGGCGGATGAAAAACTGTTTTTT
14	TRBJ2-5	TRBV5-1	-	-	CASSSMGPSETQYF	TGCGCCAGCAGCAGCATGGGCCCCTCGGAGACCCAGTACTTC
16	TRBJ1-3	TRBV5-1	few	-	CASSWVQGGSGNTIYF	TGCGCCAGCAGCTGGGTGCAGGGCGGATCAGGAAACACCATATATTTT
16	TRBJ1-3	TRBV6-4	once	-	CASSDHCRHSGNTIYF	TGTGCCAGCAGTGACCATTGCAGACACTCTGGAAACACCATATATTTT
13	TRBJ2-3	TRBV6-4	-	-	CASSAGGTDTQYF	TGTGCCAGCAGTGCGGGGGGCACAGATACGCAGTATTTT
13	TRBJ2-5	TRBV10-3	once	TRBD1	CAITATGEETQYF	TGTGCCATCACGGCTACAGGGGAAGAGACCCAGTACTTC
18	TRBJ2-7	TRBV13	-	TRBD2	CASSLPPLAGGGAYEQYF	TGTGCCAGCAGCCTTCCCCCCCTAGCGGGAGGGGGGGCCTACGAGCAGTACTTC
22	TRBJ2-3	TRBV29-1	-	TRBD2	CSVEDPRGSPVTSGRFTDTQYF	TGCAGCGTTGAAGATCCCCGCGGGAGCCCAGTAACTAGCGGGAGGTTTACAGATACGCAGTATTTT
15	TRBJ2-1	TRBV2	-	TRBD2	CASSDGGLRYNEQFF	TGTGCCAGCAGTGACGGGGGGTTAAGGTACAATGAGCAGTTCTTC
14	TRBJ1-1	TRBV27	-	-	CASRAPGVATEAFF	TGTGCCAGCAGAGCCCCAGGGGTCGCCACTGAAGCTTTCTTT
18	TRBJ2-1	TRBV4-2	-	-	CASSTQGAVRDFHNEQFF	TGTGCCAGCAGCACCCAAGGGGCCGTAAGGGACTTCCACAATGAGCAGTTCTTC
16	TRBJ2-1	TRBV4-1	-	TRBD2	CASSQPTSGRYNEQFF	TGCGCCAGCAGCCAACCCACTAGCGGGAGATACAATGAGCAGTTCTTC
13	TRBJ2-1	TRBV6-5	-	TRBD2	CATGDYSYNEQFF	TGTGCCACGGGGGACTACTCCTACAATGAGCAGTTCTTC
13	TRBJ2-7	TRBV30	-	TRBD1	CAWSEDRVHEQYF	TGTGCCTGGAGTGAAGACAGGGTCCACGAGCAGTACTTC
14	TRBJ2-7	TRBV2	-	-	CASSDPGLAYEQYF	TGTGCCAGCAGTGACCCAGGGTTGGCCTACGAGCAGTACTTC
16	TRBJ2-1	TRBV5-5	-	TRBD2	CASSLARRGFYNEQFF	TGTGCCAGCAGCTTGGCCCGGCGGGGGTTTTACAATGAGCAGTTCTTC
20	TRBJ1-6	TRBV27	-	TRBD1	CASSRHGTGRADSYNSPLHF	TGTGCCAGCAGCAGACATGGGACAGGGAGGGCCGACTCCTATAATTCACCCCTCCACTTT
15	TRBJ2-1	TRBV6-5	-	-	CASSRTGFSYNEQFF	TGTGCCAGCAGTCGAACCGGGTTCTCCTACAATGAGCAGTTCTTC
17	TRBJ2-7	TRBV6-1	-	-	CASSERAGRLTSYGQYF	TGTGCCAGCAGTGAACGAGCGGGCCGCCTTACCTCCTACGGGCAGTACTTC
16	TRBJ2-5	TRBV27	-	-	CASSLSRRRPQETQYF	TGTGCCAGCAGTTTATCCCGGAGAAGGCCCCAAGAGACCCAGTACTTC
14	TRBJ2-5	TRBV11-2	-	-	CASSYHGQKETQYF	TGTGCCAGCAGCTACCATGGACAGAAAGAGACCCAGTACTTC
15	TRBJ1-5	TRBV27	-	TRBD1	CASSPLLGTGQPQHF	TGTGCCAGCAGTCCCCTTTTGGGGACAGGTCAGCCCCAGCATTTT
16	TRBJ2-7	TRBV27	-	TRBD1	CASSTGQGTYSYEQYF	TGTGCCAGCAGTACAGGACAGGGGACCTACTCCTACGAGCAGTACTTC
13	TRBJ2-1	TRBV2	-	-	CASSVTGYNEQFF	TGTGCCAGCAGTGTTACAGGGTACAATGAGCAGTTCTTC
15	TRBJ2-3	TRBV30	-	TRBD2	CAWTVGGASTDTQYF	TGTGCCTGGACGGTCGGGGGGGCCAGCACAGATACGCAGTATTTT
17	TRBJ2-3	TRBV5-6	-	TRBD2	CASSYAVLAGVTDTQYF	TGTGCCAGCAGCTACGCAGTACTAGCGGGGGTGACAGATACGCAGTATTTT